This is a list of T cell receptor beta chains from one sample in a study of early T cells in non-severe SARS-CoV-2 infection. TCRdb analysed the 5' RACE reads with MiXCR anew, one entry per CDR3 protein. The repertoire holds about 30,000 distinct CDR3 sequences, with approximately 6% as singletons. Sequenced sample: whole blood. Receptor source: an adult who was a healthcare worker with PCR-confirmed SARS-CoV-2 infection or an uninfected control (not recorded which). Each CDR3 is given with its conserved first and last residue. Each record gives: J gene, clone size, V gene, D gene, CDR3 protein, CDR3 DNA. The D gene is left open where the match is weak. Where a row states a size, it is once, few, many or the class of an expanded clone; other rows omit it.

j_call: TRBJ2-3; clone_size: few; v_call: TRBV4-2; d_call: -; cdr3_aa: CASSQVGQQAYTDTQYF; cdr3_nt: TGTGCCAGCAGCCAAGTTGGACAGCAAGCCTACACAGATACGCAGTATTTT
j_call: TRBJ2-1; clone_size: -; v_call: TRBV3-1; d_call: -; cdr3_aa: CASTTSGTRWFF; cdr3_nt: TGTGCCAGCACCACAAGTGGGACGAGGTGGTTCTTC
j_call: TRBJ2-7; clone_size: many; v_call: TRBV7-9; d_call: -; cdr3_aa: CASSRIYNYEQYF; cdr3_nt: TGTGCCAGCAGCCGAATTTATAACTACGAGCAGTACTTC
j_call: TRBJ2-3; clone_size: -; v_call: TRBV4-3; d_call: TRBD2; cdr3_aa: CASSQIPGVAGFTDTQYF; cdr3_nt: TGCGCCAGCAGCCAGATCCCAGGTGTAGCGGGATTCACAGATACGCAGTATTTT
j_call: TRBJ1-6; clone_size: many; v_call: TRBV6-6; d_call: -; cdr3_aa: CASSYYASSYNSPLHF; cdr3_nt: TGTGCCAGCAGTTACTACGCTAGCTCCTATAATTCACCCCTCCACTTT
j_call: TRBJ2-3; clone_size: few; v_call: TRBV7-2; d_call: -; cdr3_aa: CASSSTRLGLGEYF; cdr3_nt: TGTGCCAGCAGCTCCACCAGACTAGGTTTAGGAGAGTATTTT
j_call: TRBJ1-1; clone_size: few; v_call: TRBV3-1; d_call: -; cdr3_aa: CASSKGGNTEAFF; cdr3_nt: TGTGCCAGCAGCAAAGGAGGGAACACTGAAGCTTTCTTT
j_call: TRBJ1-4; clone_size: -; v_call: TRBV28; d_call: -; cdr3_aa: CASGTSGREKLFF; cdr3_nt: TGTGCCAGCGGAACGTCGGGACGCGAAAAACTGTTTTTT
j_call: TRBJ2-7; clone_size: many; v_call: TRBV5-5; d_call: -; cdr3_aa: CASSPGGYEQYF; cdr3_nt: TGTGCCAGCAGTCCCGGAGGCTACGAGCAGTACTTC
j_call: TRBJ1-6; clone_size: many; v_call: TRBV20-1; d_call: -; cdr3_aa: CSAVDSSYNSPLHF; cdr3_nt: TGCAGTGCCGTGGATAGCTCCTATAATTCACCCCTCCACTTT
j_call: TRBJ2-5; clone_size: -; v_call: TRBV5-4; d_call: TRBD2; cdr3_aa: CASSLALAGNQETQYF; cdr3_nt: TGTGCCAGCAGCTTGGCGTTAGCGGGGAACCAAGAGACCCAGTACTTC
j_call: TRBJ2-2; clone_size: -; v_call: TRBV7-8; d_call: -; cdr3_aa: CASSLEAGASYGELFF; cdr3_nt: TGTGCCAGCAGCTTAGAGGCGGGGGCGTCTTACGGGGAGCTGTTTTTT
j_call: TRBJ1-1; clone_size: -; v_call: TRBV27; d_call: -; cdr3_aa: CASSKFSATINTEAFF; cdr3_nt: TGTGCCAGCAGTAAGTTTTCCGCGACCATAAACACTGAAGCTTTCTTT
j_call: TRBJ2-4; clone_size: many; v_call: TRBV7-6; d_call: -; cdr3_aa: CASSLGVEKNIQYF; cdr3_nt: TGTGCCAGCAGCTTAGGTGTTGAGAAAAACATTCAGTACTTC
j_call: TRBJ1-1; clone_size: few; v_call: TRBV9; d_call: TRBD1; cdr3_aa: CASSVEGQVNTEAFF; cdr3_nt: TGTGCCAGCAGCGTAGAGGGACAGGTGAACACTGAAGCTTTCTTT
j_call: TRBJ2-3; clone_size: -; v_call: TRBV29-1; d_call: -; cdr3_aa: CSVDLTRGDTQYF; cdr3_nt: TGCAGCGTTGATCTTACGAGGGGGGATACGCAGTATTTT
j_call: TRBJ2-5; clone_size: many; v_call: TRBV10-3; d_call: TRBD1; cdr3_aa: CAISERDRLRETQYF; cdr3_nt: TGTGCCATCAGTGAGAGGGACAGGCTCCGCGAGACCCAGTACTTC
j_call: TRBJ2-3; clone_size: many; v_call: TRBV11-2; d_call: -; cdr3_aa: CASSSDLRGPDTQYF; cdr3_nt: TGTGCCAGCAGCTCAGATCTACGGGGACCAGATACGCAGTATTTT
j_call: TRBJ1-2; clone_size: many; v_call: TRBV6-6; d_call: -; cdr3_aa: CASSPANKGYGYTF; cdr3_nt: TGTGCCAGCAGCCCGGCTAATAAGGGATATGGCTACACCTTC
j_call: TRBJ2-7; clone_size: many; v_call: TRBV2; d_call: -; cdr3_aa: CASSLSYYAYEQYF; cdr3_nt: TGTGCCAGCAGCCTCTCCTACTACGCCTACGAGCAGTACTTC
j_call: TRBJ2-1; clone_size: many; v_call: TRBV20-1; d_call: TRBD2; cdr3_aa: CSATSSSGGESSYNEQFF; cdr3_nt: TGCAGTGCCACTAGTTCTAGCGGGGGGGAAAGCTCCTACAATGAGCAGTTCTTC
j_call: TRBJ2-1; clone_size: few; v_call: TRBV30; d_call: -; cdr3_aa: CAWGGYNEQFF; cdr3_nt: TGTGCCTGGGGAGGCTACAATGAGCAGTTCTTC
j_call: TRBJ2-2; clone_size: few; v_call: TRBV19; d_call: TRBD1; cdr3_aa: CASKGASTWATYTGELFF; cdr3_nt: TGTGCCAGTAAGGGGGCTAGCACATGGGCAACCTACACCGGGGAGCTGTTTTTT
j_call: TRBJ2-2; clone_size: many; v_call: TRBV4-1; d_call: -; cdr3_aa: CASSRPELGSGELFF; cdr3_nt: TGCGCCAGCAGCCGCCCCGAACTAGGGTCCGGGGAGCTGTTTTTT
j_call: TRBJ2-1; clone_size: many; v_call: TRBV9; d_call: -; cdr3_aa: CASSAIASPYNEQFF; cdr3_nt: TGTGCCAGCAGCGCAATAGCTAGCCCCTACAATGAGCAGTTCTTC
j_call: TRBJ1-2; clone_size: many; v_call: TRBV7-8; d_call: -; cdr3_aa: CASSTRTSITDGYTF; cdr3_nt: TGTGCCAGCAGCACACGGACGTCGATAACCGATGGCTACACCTTC
j_call: TRBJ2-5; clone_size: few; v_call: TRBV7-2; d_call: TRBD2; cdr3_aa: CASRPRLAGGETQYF; cdr3_nt: TGTGCCAGCAGACCTCGACTAGCGGGGGGAGAGACCCAGTACTTC
j_call: TRBJ2-7; clone_size: many; v_call: TRBV7-3; d_call: -; cdr3_aa: CASSQGGYNEQYF; cdr3_nt: TGTGCCAGCAGCCAGGGCGGGTACAACGAGCAGTACTTC
j_call: TRBJ1-1; clone_size: many; v_call: TRBV7-6; d_call: -; cdr3_aa: CASSFPGMNTEAFF; cdr3_nt: TGTGCCAGCAGCTTCCCAGGGATGAACACTGAAGCTTTCTTT
j_call: TRBJ2-2; clone_size: many; v_call: TRBV4-3; d_call: -; cdr3_aa: CASSQDYTGELFF; cdr3_nt: TGCGCCAGCAGCCAAGATTACACCGGGGAGCTGTTTTTT
j_call: TRBJ1-5; clone_size: many; v_call: TRBV12-3/TRBV12-4; d_call: -; cdr3_aa: CASSLIRDNQPQHF; cdr3_nt: TGTGCCAGCAGTCTGATCCGGGACAATCAGCCCCAGCATTTT
j_call: TRBJ2-5; clone_size: many; v_call: TRBV2; d_call: TRBD2; cdr3_aa: CASHPAGNQETQYF; cdr3_nt: TGTGCCAGTCACCCAGCGGGGAATCAAGAGACCCAGTACTTC
j_call: TRBJ2-5; clone_size: many; v_call: TRBV28; d_call: -; cdr3_aa: CASSVLQETQYF; cdr3_nt: TGTGCCAGCAGTGTCCTGCAAGAGACCCAGTACTTC
j_call: TRBJ1-2; clone_size: many; v_call: TRBV20-1; d_call: -; cdr3_aa: CSAGPPRGYGYTF; cdr3_nt: TGCAGTGCTGGACCTCCCCGGGGTTATGGCTACACCTTC
j_call: TRBJ2-1; clone_size: few; v_call: TRBV7-7; d_call: TRBD2; cdr3_aa: CASSLRLASINEQFF; cdr3_nt: TGTGCCAGCAGCTTAAGACTAGCATCCATAAATGAGCAGTTCTTC
j_call: TRBJ2-1; clone_size: few; v_call: TRBV19; d_call: TRBD2; cdr3_aa: CASSILLLAGGHNEQFF; cdr3_nt: TGTGCCAGTAGTATTCTCCTTCTAGCGGGGGGCCACAATGAGCAGTTCTTC
j_call: TRBJ2-7; clone_size: few; v_call: TRBV6-4; d_call: -; cdr3_aa: CASSEGEQYF; cdr3_nt: TGTGCCAGCTCCGAGGGCGAGCAGTACTTC
j_call: TRBJ2-3; clone_size: -; v_call: TRBV7-2; d_call: TRBD1; cdr3_aa: CVSSLGPPGTGGTDTQYF; cdr3_nt: TGTGTCAGCAGCTTAGGACCGCCCGGGACAGGGGGCACAGATACGCAGTATTTT
j_call: TRBJ2-5; clone_size: many; v_call: TRBV12-3/TRBV12-4; d_call: TRBD2; cdr3_aa: CASSLAGGAMETQYF; cdr3_nt: TGTGCCAGCAGTCTAGCGGGGGGGGCCATGGAGACCCAGTACTTC
j_call: TRBJ1-1; clone_size: -; v_call: TRBV11-2; d_call: -; cdr3_aa: CASSLAGGNTEAFF; cdr3_nt: TGTGCCAGCAGCTTAGCGGGGGGGAACACTGAAGCTTTCTTT
j_call: TRBJ2-1; clone_size: many; v_call: TRBV5-1; d_call: -; cdr3_aa: CASSLGQSYNEQFF; cdr3_nt: TGCGCCAGCAGCTTGGGACAGTCCTACAATGAGCAGTTCTTC
j_call: TRBJ1-5; clone_size: many; v_call: TRBV7-2; d_call: -; cdr3_aa: CASGRERGRTDTQHF; cdr3_nt: TGTGCCAGCGGTAGGGAGCGGGGTCGCACAGATACGCAGCATTTT
j_call: TRBJ2-3; clone_size: few; v_call: TRBV4-3; d_call: -; cdr3_aa: CASSQHAPGTTDTQYF; cdr3_nt: TGCGCCAGCAGCCAGCACGCCCCGGGGACAACAGATACGCAGTATTTT
j_call: TRBJ2-3; clone_size: many; v_call: TRBV7-2; d_call: -; cdr3_aa: CASSLAFGQTDTQYF; cdr3_nt: TGTGCCAGCAGCTTAGCGTTCGGTCAAACAGATACGCAGTATTTT
j_call: TRBJ2-3; clone_size: many; v_call: TRBV20-1; d_call: TRBD2; cdr3_aa: CSARAGRDYITDTQYF; cdr3_nt: TGCAGTGCTAGAGCGGGCAGGGACTATATCACAGATACGCAGTATTTT
j_call: TRBJ1-5; clone_size: few; v_call: TRBV7-2; d_call: -; cdr3_aa: CASSSGPSNQPQHF; cdr3_nt: TGTGCCAGCAGCTCGGGACCGAGCAATCAGCCCCAGCATTTT
j_call: TRBJ1-5; clone_size: many; v_call: TRBV19; d_call: -; cdr3_aa: CASSLKSPSDYSNQPQHF; cdr3_nt: TGTGCCAGTAGTCTAAAATCTCCCAGCGACTATAGCAATCAGCCCCAGCATTTT
j_call: TRBJ2-1; clone_size: many; v_call: TRBV2; d_call: -; cdr3_aa: CASSELTPNEQFF; cdr3_nt: TGTGCCAGCAGTGAACTGACTCCCAATGAGCAGTTCTTC
j_call: TRBJ2-3; clone_size: -; v_call: TRBV11-2; d_call: -; cdr3_aa: CASSLKGPDTQYF; cdr3_nt: TGTGCCAGCAGCTTGAAGGGGCCAGATACGCAGTATTTT
j_call: TRBJ1-2; clone_size: many; v_call: TRBV11-2; d_call: -; cdr3_aa: CASSLVAEDGYTF; cdr3_nt: TGTGCCAGCAGCTTAGTGGCAGAAGATGGCTACACCTTC